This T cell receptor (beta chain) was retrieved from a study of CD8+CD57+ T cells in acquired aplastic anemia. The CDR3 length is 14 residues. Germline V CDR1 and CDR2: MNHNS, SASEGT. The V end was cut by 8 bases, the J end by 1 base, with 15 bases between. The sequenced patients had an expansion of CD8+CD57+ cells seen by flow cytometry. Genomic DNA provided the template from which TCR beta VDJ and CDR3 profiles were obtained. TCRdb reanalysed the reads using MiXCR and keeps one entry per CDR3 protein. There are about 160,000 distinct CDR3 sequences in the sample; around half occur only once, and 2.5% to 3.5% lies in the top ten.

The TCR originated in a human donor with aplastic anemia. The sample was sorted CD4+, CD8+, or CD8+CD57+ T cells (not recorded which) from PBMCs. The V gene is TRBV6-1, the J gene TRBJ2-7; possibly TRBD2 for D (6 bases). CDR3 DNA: TGTGCCAGCGGGGACTCCTTAGGGTCCTACGAGCAGTACTTC. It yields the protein CASGDSLGSYEQYF.